The clone carrying this T cell receptor beta chain came up many times. Antigen unknown. CDR3 size: 14 residues. Trimming shortened V by 0 bases and J by 10 bases, and 13 bases separated the two germline ends. Germline V CDR1 and CDR2: LNHDA, SQIVND (reference sequence). TCRdb analysed the 5' RACE reads with MiXCR anew, one entry per CDR3 protein. Among about 340,000 distinct CDR3 sequences, about 15% were seen once, and the ten largest hold around 0.99%. The data were obtained in a study of CD8 T cells in ankylosing spondylitis. Whole-study findings and limits: Relatively scarce in peripheral blood, disease-linked clones were CD8+. In ankylosing spondylitis patients, matched synovial fluid reportedly showed significant enrichment of disease-linked clones. Characteristic of ankylosing spondylitis blood, it appeared, was a TCR beta motif comprising roughly eight highly homologous variants.

The TCR sequence derives from a male donor with ankylosing spondylitis or in good health (not recorded which). The chain couples TRBV19 to TRBJ2-4; D gene unclear. Sequenced sample: blood, either unsorted or a sorted T cell fraction (not recorded which). The CDR3, as DNA: TGTGCCAGTAGTATAGATCAGAGGACCCGGATTCAGTACTTC. It yields the protein CASSIDQRTRIQYF.